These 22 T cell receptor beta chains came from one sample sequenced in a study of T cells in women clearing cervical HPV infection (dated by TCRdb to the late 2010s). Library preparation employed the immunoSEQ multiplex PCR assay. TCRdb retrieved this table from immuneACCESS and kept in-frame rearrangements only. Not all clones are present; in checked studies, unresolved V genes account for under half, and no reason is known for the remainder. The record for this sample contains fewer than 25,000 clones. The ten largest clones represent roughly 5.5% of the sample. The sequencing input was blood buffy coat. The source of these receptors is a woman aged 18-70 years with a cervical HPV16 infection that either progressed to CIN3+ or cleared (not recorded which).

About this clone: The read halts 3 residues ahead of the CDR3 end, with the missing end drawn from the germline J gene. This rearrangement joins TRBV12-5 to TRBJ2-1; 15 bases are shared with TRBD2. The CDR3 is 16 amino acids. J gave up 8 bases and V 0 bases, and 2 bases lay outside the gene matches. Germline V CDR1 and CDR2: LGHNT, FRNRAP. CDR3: CASGLVGLAGGHEQFF. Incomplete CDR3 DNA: TGTGCTAGTGGTTTGGTCGGACTAGCGGGGGGGCATGAG.

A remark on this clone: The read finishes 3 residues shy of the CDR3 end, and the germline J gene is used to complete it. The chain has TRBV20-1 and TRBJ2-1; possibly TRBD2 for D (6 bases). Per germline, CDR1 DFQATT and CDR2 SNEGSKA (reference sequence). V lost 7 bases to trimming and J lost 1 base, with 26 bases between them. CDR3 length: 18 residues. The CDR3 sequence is CSVFSGLSGSFSYNEQFF. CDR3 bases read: TGCAGTGTCTTCTCTGGGTTGAGCGGGTCGTTTTCCTACAATGAG.

This CDR3 reads CASSEGPGSYNEQFF. CDR3 bases read: TGCGCCAGCAGTGAGGGTCCGGGCTCCTACAATGAG. The gene calls are TRBV10-1 and TRBJ2-1; D gene uncertain. The observed sequence ends 3 residues before the CDR3 terminus, with the missing tail filled in from the germline J gene. This CDR3 has 15 residues. Germline CDR1 is WNHNN and CDR2 is SYGVQD (reference sequence). V was trimmed by 2 bases and J by 0 bases, leaving 8 bases between them.

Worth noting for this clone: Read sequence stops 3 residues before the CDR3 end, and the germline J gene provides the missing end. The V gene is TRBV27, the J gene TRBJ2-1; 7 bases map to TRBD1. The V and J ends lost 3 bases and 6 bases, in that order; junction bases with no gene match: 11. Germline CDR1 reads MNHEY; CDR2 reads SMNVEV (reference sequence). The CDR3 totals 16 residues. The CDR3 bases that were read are TGTGCCAGCAGTTTTAGGGGACAGAATACTATCAATGAG. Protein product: CASSFRGQNTINE. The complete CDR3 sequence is CASSFRGQNTINEQFF.

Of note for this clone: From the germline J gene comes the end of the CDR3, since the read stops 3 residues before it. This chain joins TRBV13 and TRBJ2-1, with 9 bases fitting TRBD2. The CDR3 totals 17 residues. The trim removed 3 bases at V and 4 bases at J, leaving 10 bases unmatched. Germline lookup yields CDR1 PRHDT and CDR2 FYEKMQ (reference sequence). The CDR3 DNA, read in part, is TGTGCCAGCAGCTTGTTCGCGGGAGGGCCAGATTACAATGAG. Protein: CASSLFAGGPDYNE. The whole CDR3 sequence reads CASSLFAGGPDYNEQFF.

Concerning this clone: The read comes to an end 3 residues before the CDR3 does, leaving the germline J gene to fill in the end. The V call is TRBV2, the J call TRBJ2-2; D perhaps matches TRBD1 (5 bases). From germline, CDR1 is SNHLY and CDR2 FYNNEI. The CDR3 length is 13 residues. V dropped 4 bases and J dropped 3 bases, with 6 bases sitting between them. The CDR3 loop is CASSGQYTGELFF. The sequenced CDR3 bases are TGTGCCAGCAGTGGACAGTACACCGGGGAG.

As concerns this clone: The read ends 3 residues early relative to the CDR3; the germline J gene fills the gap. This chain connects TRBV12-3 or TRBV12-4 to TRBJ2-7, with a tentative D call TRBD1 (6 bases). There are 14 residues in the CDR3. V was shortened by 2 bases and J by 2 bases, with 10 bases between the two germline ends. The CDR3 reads CASSLWDNTYEQYF. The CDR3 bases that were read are TGTGCCAGCAGTTTATGGGACAACACCTACGAG.

The sequenced CDR3 bases are TGTGCCAGCACGTTAGGGCAGGGTGATGGC. Protein product: CASTLGQGDG. The complete CDR3 protein is CASTLGQGDGYTF. The chain joins TRBV2 to TRBJ1-2; tentative D call: TRBD1 (5 bases). The read ends 3 residues before the CDR3 terminus; that terminus is restored from the germline J gene. V was cut by 7 bases and J by 6 bases, with 15 bases left in between. Per the germline V gene, CDR1 is SNHLY and CDR2 is FYNNEI. This CDR3 is 13 amino acids long.

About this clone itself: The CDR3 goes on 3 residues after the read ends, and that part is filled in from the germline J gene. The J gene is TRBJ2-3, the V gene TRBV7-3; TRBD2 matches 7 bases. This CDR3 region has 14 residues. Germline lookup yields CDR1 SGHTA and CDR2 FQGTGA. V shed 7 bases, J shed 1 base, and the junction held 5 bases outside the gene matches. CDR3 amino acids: CASTVAGGTDTQYF. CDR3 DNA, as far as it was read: TGTGCCAGCACCGTGGCGGGGGGCACAGATACG.

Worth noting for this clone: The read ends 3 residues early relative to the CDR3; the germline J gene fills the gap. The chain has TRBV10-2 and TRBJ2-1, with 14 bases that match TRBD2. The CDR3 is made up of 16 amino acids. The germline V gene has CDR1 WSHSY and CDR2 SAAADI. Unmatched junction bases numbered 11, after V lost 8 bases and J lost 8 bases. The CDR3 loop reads CASRRPGLAGVYEQFF. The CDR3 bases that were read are TGCGCCAGCCGCCGGCCGGGACTAGCGGGAGTTTATGAG.

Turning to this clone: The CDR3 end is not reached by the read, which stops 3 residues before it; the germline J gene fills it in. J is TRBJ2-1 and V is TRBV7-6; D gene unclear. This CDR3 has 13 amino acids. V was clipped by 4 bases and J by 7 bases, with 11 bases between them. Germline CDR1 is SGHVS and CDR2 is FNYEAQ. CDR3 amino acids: CASSSSGRNEQFF. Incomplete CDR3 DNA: TGTGCCAGCAGCTCCTCAGGTAGAAATGAG.

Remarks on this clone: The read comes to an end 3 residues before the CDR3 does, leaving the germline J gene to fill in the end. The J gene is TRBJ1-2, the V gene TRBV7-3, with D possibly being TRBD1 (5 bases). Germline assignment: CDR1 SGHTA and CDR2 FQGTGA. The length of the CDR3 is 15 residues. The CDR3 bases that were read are TGTGCCAGCAGCACGACGGGACTAGCGGGAGAAGAC. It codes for CASSTTGLAGED. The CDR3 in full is CASSTTGLAGEDYTF.

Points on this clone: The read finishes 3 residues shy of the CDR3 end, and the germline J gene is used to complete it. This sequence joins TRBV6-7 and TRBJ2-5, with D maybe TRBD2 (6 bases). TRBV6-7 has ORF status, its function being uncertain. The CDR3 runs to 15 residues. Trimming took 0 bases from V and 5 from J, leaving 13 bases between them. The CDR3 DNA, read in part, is TGTGCCAGCAGTTACTCGGGGGGTTGGGGGGAGACC. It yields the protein CASSYSGGWGET. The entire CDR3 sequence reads CASSYSGGWGETQYF.

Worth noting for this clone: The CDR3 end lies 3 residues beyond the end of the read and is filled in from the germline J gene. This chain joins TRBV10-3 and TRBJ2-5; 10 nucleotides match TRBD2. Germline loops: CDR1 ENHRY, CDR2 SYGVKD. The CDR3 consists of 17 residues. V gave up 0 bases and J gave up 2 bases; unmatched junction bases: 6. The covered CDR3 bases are TGTGCCATCAGTGAGTCGATAAGCGGGGGGGCACAAGAGACC. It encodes CAISESISGGAQET. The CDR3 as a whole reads CAISESISGGAQETQYF.

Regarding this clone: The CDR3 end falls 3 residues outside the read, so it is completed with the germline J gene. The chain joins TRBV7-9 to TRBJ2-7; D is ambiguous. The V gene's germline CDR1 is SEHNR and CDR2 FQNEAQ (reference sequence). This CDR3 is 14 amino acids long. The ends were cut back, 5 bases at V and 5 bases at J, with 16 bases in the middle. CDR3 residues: CASSAPPPTDEQYF. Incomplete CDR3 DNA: TGTGCCAGCAGCGCTCCTCCTCCTACCGACGAG.

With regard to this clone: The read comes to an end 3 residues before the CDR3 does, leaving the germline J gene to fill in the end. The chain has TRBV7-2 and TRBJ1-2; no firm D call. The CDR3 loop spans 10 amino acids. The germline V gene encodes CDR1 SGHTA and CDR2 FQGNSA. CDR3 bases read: TGTGCCAGCAGCAACAATGAC. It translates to CASSNND. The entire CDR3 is CASSNNDYTF.

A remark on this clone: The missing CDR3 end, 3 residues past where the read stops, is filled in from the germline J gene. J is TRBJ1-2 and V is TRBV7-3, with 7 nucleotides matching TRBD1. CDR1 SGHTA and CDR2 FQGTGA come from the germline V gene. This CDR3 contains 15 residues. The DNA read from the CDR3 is TGTGCCAGCAGCTTTCAAGGGGGACAGTCCTACGAC. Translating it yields CASSFQGGQSYD. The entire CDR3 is CASSFQGGQSYDYTF.

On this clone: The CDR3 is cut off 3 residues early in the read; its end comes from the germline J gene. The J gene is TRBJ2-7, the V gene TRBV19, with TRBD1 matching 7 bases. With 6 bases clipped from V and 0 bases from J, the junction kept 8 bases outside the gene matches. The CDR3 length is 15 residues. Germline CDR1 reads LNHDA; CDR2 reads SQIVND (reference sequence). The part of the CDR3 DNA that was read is TGTGCCAGTAGGGACCCAGGGGGACCCTCCTACGAG. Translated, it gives CASRDPGGPSYE. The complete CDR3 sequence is CASRDPGGPSYEQYF.

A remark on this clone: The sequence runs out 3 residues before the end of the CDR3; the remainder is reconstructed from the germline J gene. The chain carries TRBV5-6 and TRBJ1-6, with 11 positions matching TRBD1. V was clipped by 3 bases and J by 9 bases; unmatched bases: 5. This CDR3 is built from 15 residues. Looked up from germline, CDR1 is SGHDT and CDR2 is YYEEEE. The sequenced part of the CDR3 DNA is TGTGCCAGCAGCTATTGGGGACAGGGGGGTTCACCC. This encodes CASSYWGQGGSP. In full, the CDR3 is CASSYWGQGGSPLHF.

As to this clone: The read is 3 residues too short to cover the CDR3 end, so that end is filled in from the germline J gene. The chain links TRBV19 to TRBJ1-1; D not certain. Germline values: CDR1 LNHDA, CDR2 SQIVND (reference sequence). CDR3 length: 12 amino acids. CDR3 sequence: CASSGRTALAFF. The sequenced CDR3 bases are TGTGCCAGTAGTGGGCGTACCGCGTTA. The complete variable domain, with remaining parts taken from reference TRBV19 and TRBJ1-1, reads DGGITQSPKYLFRKEGQNVTLSCEQNLNHDAMYWYRQDPGQGLRLIYYSQIVNDFQKGDIAEGYSVSREKKESFPLTVTSAQKNPTAFYLCASSGRTALAFFGQGTRLTVV.

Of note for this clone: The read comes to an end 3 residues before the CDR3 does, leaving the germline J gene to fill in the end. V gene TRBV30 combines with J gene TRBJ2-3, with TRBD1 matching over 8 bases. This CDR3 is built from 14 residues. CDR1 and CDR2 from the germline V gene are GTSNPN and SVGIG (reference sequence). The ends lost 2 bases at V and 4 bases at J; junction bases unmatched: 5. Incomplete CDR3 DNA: TGTGCCTGGAGTACAGGGGGTGGGGCAGATACG. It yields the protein CAWSTGGGADT. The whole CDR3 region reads CAWSTGGGADTQYF. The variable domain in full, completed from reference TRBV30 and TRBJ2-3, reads SQTIHQWPATLVQPVGSPLSLECTVEGTSNPNLYWYRQAAGRGLQLLFYSVGIGQISSEVPQNLSASRPQDRQFILSSKKLLLSDSGFYLCAWSTGGGADTQYFGPGTRLTVL.

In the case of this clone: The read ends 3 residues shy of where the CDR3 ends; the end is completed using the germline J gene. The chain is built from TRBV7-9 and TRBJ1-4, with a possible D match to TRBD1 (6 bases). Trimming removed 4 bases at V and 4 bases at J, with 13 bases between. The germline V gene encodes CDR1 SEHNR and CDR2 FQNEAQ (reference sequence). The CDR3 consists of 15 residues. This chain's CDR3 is CASSSTTGVNEKLFF. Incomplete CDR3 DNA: TGTGCCAGCAGCTCAACGACAGGCGTTAATGAAAAA.